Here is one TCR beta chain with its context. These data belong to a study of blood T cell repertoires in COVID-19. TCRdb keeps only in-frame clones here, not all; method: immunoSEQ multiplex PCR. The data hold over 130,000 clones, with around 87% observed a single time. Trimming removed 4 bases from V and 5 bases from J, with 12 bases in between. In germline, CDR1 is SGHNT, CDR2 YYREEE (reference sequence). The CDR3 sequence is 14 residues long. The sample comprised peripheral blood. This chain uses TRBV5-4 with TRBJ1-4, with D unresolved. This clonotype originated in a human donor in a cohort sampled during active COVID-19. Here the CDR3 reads CASSQWASNEKLFF. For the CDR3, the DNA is TGTGCCAGCAGCCAATGGGCTAGCAATGAAAAACTGTTTTTT.